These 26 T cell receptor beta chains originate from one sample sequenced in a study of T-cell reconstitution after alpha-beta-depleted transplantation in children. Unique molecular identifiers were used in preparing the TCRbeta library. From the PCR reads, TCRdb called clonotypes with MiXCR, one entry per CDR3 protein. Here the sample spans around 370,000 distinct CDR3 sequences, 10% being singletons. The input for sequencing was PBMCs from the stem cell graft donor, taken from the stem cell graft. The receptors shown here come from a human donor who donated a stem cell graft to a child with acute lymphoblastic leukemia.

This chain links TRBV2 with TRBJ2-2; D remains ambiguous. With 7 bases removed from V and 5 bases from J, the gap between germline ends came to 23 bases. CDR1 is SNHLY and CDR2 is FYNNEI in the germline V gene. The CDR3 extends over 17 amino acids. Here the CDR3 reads CASNLNGQIYMTGELFF. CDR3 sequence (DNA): TGTGCCAGCAATTTGAATGGGCAGATTTATATGACCGGGGAGCTGTTTTTT.

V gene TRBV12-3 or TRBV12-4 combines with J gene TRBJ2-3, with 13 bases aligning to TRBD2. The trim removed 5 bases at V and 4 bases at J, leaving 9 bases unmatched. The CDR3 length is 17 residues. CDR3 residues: CASSTVTSGRLADTQYF. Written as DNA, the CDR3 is TGTGCCAGCAGTACCGTGACTAGCGGGAGGCTGGCAGATACGCAGTATTTT.

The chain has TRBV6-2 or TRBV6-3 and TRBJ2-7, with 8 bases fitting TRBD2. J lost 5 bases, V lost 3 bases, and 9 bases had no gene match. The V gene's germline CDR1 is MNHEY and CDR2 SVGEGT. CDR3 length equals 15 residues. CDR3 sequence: CASSYLSGSQDEQYF. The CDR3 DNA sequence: TGTGCCAGCAGTTATTTAAGCGGGAGTCAGGACGAGCAGTACTTC.

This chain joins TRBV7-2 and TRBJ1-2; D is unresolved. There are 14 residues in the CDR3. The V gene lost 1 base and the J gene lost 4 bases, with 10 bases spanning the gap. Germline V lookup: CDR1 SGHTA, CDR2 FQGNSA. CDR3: CASSLGSGSYGYTF. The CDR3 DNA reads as TGTGCCAGCAGCTTAGGATCGGGGTCCTATGGCTACACCTTC.

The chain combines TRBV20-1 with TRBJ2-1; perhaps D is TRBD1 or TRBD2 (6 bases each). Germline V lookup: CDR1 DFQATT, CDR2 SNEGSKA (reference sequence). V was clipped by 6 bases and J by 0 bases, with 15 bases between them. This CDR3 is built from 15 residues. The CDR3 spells CSAARGRGSYNEQFF. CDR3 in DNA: TGCAGTGCCGCCCGGGGGCGAGGCTCCTACAATGAGCAGTTCTTC.

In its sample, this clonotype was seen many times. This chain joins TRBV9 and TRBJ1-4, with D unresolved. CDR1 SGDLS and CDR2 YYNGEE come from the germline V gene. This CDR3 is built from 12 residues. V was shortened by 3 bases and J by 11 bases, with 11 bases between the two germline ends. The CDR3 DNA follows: TGTGCCAGCAGCGCCCTGGTGGGGAAACTGTTTTTT. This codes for CASSALVGKLFF.

CDR3 coding DNA: TGTGCCAGCTCAAACAGGTACTCTGGGGCCAACGTCCTGACTTTC. It is translated as CASSNRYSGANVLTF. The chain uses TRBV18 and TRBJ2-6; possible D gene TRBD1, 5 bases. The germline V gene has CDR1 KGHSH and CDR2 LQKENI. Trimming took 5 bases from V and 0 from J, leaving 8 bases between them. The CDR3 runs to 15 residues. Supplemented by reference TRBV18 and TRBJ2-6, the full variable domain reads NAGVMQNPRHLVRRRGQEARLRCSPMKGHSHVYWYRQLPEEGLKFMVYLQKENIIDESGMPKERFSAEFPKEGPSILRIQQVVRGDSAAYFCASSNRYSGANVLTFGAGSRLTVL.

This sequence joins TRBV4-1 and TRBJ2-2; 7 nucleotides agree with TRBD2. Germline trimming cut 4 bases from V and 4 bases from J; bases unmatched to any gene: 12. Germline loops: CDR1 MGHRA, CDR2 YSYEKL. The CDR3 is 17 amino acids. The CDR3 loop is CASSLSPWDYLTGELFF. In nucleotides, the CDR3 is TGCGCCAGCAGCCTCTCACCCTGGGACTACCTCACCGGGGAGCTGTTTTTT.

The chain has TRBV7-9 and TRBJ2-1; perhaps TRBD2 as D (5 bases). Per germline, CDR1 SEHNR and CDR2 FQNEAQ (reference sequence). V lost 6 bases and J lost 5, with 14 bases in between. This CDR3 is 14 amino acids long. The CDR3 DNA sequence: TGTGCCAGCAGTTCAGCCGGGGAAAACAATGAGCAGTTCTTC. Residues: CASSSAGENNEQFF.

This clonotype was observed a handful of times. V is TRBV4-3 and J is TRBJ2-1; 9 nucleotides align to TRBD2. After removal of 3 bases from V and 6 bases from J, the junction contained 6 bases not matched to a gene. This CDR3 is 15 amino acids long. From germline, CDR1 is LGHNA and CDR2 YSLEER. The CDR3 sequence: CASSQMTSGVNEQFF. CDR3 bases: TGCGCCAGCAGCCAGATGACTAGCGGAGTCAATGAGCAGTTCTTC.

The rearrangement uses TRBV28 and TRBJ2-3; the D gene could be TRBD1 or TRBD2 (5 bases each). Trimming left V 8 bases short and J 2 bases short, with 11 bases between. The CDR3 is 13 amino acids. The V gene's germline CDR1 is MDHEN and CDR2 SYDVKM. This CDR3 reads CASHGDLTDTQYF. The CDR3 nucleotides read TGTGCCAGCCACGGGGACCTCACAGATACGCAGTATTTT. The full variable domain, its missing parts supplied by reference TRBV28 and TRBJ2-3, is DVKVTQSSRYLVKRTGEKVFLECVQDMDHENMFWYRQDPGLGLRLIYFSYDVKMKEKGDIPEGYSVSREKKERFSLILESASTNQTSMYLCASHGDLTDTQYFGPGTRLTVL.

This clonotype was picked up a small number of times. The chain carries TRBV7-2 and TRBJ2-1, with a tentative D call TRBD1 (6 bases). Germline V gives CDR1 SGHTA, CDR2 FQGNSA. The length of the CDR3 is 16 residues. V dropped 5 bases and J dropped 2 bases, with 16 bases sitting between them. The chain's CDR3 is CASSITSGTPYNEQFF. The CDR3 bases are TGTGCCAGCAGCATAACTTCCGGGACACCCTACAATGAGCAGTTCTTC. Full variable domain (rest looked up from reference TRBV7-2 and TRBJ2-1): GAGVSQSPSNKVTEKGKDVELRCDPISGHTALYWYRQSLGQGLEFLIYFQGNSAPDKSGLPSDRFSAERTGGSVSTLTIQRTQQEDSAVYLCASSITSGTPYNEQFFGPGTRLTVL.

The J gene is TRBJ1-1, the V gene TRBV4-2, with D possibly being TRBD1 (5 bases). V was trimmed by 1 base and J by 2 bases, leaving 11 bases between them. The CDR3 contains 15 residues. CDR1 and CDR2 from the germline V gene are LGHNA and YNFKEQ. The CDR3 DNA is TGTGCCAGCAGCCAAGCAGGACACGGAAACACTGAAGCTTTCTTT. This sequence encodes CASSQAGHGNTEAFF.

The CDR3 nucleotides read TGTGCCAGCAGTGCGGCGCGAAGGACTGGGACTTACGAGCAGTACTTC. Translating gives CASSAARRTGTYEQYF. The V gene is TRBV12-3 or TRBV12-4, the J gene TRBJ2-7, with a weak D call TRBD2 (6 bases). The V end was cut by 5 bases, the J end by 4 bases, with 21 bases between. This CDR3 spans 16 amino acids.

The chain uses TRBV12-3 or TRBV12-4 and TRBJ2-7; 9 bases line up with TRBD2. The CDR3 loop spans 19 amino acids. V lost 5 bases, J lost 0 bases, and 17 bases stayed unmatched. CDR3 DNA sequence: TGTGCCAGCAGTCCCGTGGTTCCAGGGGGTAGCGGGAGCTCCTACGAGCAGTACTTC. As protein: CASSPVVPGGSGSSYEQYF.

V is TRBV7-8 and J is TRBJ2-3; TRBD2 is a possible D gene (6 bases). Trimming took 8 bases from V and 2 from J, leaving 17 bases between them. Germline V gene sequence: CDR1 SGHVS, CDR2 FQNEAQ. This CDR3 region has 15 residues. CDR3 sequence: CASQWGGTNTDTQYF. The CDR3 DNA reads TGTGCCAGCCAATGGGGCGGGACCAACACAGATACGCAGTATTTT. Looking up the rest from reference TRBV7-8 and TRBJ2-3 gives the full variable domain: GAGVSQSPRYKVAKRGQDVALRCDPISGHVSLFWYQQALGQGPEFLTYFQNEAQLDKSGLPSDRFFAERPEGSVSTLKIQRTQQEDSAVYLCASQWGGTNTDTQYFGPGTRLTVL.

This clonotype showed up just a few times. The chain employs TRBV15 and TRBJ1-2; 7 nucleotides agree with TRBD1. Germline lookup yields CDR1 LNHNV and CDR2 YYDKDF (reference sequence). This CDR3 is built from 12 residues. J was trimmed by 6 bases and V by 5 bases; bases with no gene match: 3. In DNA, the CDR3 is TGTGCCACCAGCGCAGGGACAGATGGCTACACCTTC. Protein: CATSAGTDGYTF.

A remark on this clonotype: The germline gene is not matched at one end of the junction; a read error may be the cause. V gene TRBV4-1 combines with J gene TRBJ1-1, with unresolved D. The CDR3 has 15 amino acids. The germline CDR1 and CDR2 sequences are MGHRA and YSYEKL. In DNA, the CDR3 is TGCGCCAGCAGCCAAGAGCGAAATGGGAACACTGAAGCTTTCTTC. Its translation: CASSQERNGNTEAFF.

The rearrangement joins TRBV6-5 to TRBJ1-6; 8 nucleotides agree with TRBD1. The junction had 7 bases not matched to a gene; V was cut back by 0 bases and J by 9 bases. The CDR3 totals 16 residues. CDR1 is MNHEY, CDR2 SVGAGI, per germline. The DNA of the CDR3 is TGTGCCAGCAGTTACTCACCGGACAGGGTGGGTTCACCCCTCCACTTT. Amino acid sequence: CASSYSPDRVGSPLHF.

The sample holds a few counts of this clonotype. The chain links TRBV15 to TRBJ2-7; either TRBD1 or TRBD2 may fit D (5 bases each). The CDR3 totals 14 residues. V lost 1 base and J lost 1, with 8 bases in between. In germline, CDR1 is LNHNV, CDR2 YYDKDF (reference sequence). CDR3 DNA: TGTGCCACCAGCAGAGTGGGGGAGTCCTACGAGCAGTACTTC. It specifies CATSRVGESYEQYF.

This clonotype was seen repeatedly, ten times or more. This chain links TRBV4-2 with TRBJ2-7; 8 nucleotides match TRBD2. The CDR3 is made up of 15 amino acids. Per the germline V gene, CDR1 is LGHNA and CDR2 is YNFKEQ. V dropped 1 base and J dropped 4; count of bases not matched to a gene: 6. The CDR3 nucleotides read TGTGCCAGCAGCCAAGTTCCAGCGGGAGAGTACGAGCAGTACTTC. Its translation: CASSQVPAGEYEQYF.

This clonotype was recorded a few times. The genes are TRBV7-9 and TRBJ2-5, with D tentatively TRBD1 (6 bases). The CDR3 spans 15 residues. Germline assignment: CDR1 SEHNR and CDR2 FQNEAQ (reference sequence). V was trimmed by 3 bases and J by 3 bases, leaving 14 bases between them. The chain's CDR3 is CASSFQGSTEETQYF. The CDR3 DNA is TGTGCCAGCAGCTTCCAGGGGAGTACCGAAGAGACCCAGTACTTC.

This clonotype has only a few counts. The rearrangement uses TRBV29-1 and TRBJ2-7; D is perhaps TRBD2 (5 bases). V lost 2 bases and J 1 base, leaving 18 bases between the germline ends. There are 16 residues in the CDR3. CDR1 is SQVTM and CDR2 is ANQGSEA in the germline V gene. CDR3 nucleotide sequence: TGCAGCGTTGAAAACGTAGGAGGAGGAATTTCCTACGAGCAGTACTTC. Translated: CSVENVGGGISYEQYF.

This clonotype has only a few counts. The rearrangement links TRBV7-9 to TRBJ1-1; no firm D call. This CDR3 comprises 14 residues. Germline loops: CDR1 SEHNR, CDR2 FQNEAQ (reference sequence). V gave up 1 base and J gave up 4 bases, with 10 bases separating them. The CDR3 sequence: CASSLDSLSTEAFF. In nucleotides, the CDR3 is TGTGCCAGCAGCTTAGACTCCCTCAGCACTGAAGCTTTCTTT.

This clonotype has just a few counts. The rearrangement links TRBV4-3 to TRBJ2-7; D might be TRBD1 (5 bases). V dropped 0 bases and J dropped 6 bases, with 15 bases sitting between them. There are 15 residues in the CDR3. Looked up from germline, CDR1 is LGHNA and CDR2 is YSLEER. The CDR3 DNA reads TGCGCCAGCAGCCAAGAGAGACAGCGATTGAGCGAGCAGTACTTC. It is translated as CASSQERQRLSEQYF.

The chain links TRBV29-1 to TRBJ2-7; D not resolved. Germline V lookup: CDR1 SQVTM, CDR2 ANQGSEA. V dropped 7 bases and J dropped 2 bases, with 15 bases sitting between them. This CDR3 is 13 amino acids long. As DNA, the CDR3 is TGCAGCGCCTCCGGCGGCGGTCCCTACGAGCAGTACTTC. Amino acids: CSASGGGPYEQYF.